The 25 T cell receptor beta chains given below trace back to one sample, sequenced in a study of T cell repertoires in ileal Crohn's disease. The method was immunoSEQ multiplex PCR; TCRdb's version includes in-frame clones alone and lacks a portion of them. Found here are approximately 18,000 clones, over 65% of them singletons; the top ten hold about a tenth. Sample: ileal tissue. These receptors all stem from an adult with Crohn's disease.

In this sample, this clone turned up once. The gene calls are TRBV5-1 and TRBJ2-3; 8 bases map to TRBD2. The CDR3 spans 15 residues. The ends lost 0 bases at V and 6 bases at J; junction bases unmatched: 6. CDR1 and CDR2 (germline): SGHRS, YFSETQ. The CDR3 region has the DNA TGCGCCAGCAGCTTGGGTCGAGCGGGGGCGGATACGCAGTATTTT. Translated, it gives CASSLGRAGADTQYF.

The V call is TRBV7-2, the J call TRBJ2-4, with 14 bases lining up with TRBD2. CDR1 and CDR2 (germline): SGHTA, FQGNSA. The CDR3 contains 15 residues. With 4 bases clipped from V and 8 bases from J, the junction kept 4 bases outside the gene matches. As DNA, the CDR3 is TGTGCCAGCAGCTCTCCGGGACTAGCGGGGGACATTCAGTACTTC. The encoded protein is CASSSPGLAGDIQYF.

This chain links TRBV11-2 with TRBJ1-3; the D gene is possibly TRBD1 (5 bases). This CDR3 region has 14 residues. Germline CDR1 and CDR2: SGHAT and FQNNGV. Trimming shortened V by 1 base and J by 4 bases, and 8 bases separated the two germline ends. CDR3 DNA sequence: TGTGCCAGCAGCTTAGTAGGGGCAGGAAACACCATATATTTT. Its protein product is CASSLVGAGNTIYF.

J is TRBJ1-4 and V is TRBV29-1; D might be TRBD1 (6 bases). The CDR3 covers 14 residues. The V and J ends lost 1 base and 7 bases respectively, with 13 bases between them. Germline V gene data show CDR1 as SQVTM and CDR2 as ANQGSEA. CDR3 loop: CSVEVSGASEKLFF. CDR3 sequence (DNA): TGCAGCGTTGAAGTGTCAGGGGCAAGTGAAAAACTGTTTTTT.

This chain connects TRBV15 to TRBJ1-5; D uncertain. This CDR3 region has 13 residues. The germline V gene encodes CDR1 LNHNV and CDR2 YYDKDF (reference sequence). Trimming cost V 5 bases and J 7 bases, with 12 bases left between them. CDR3 coding DNA: TGTGCCACCAGCGGTGGTACGGGACAGCCCCAGCATTTT. It translates to CATSGGTGQPQHF. Full variable domain (rest looked up from reference TRBV15 and TRBJ1-5): DAMVIQNPRYQVTQFGKPVTLSCSQTLNHNVMYWYQQKSSQAPKLLFHYYDKDFNNEADTPDNFQSRRPNTSFCFLDIRSPGLGDTAMYLCATSGGTGQPQHFGDGTRLSIL.

This clone was seen a few times. The rearrangement uses TRBV6-1 and TRBJ1-5, with TRBD1 matching over 9 bases. CDR3 length: 15 residues. Germline V gene sequence: CDR1 MNHNS, CDR2 SASEGT. Trimming at V came to 4 bases and at J to 1 base, leaving 2 bases not matched to a gene. The CDR3 region has the DNA TGTGCCAGCAGTGTCGACAGGGGGAGCAATCAGCCCCAGCATTTT. This gives the protein CASSVDRGSNQPQHF.

The V gene is TRBV9, the J gene TRBJ2-5; the match to TRBD1 covers 10 bases. The J call may be faulty, since TRBJ2-7 better matches the DNA end. The length of the CDR3 is 15 residues. Germline loops: CDR1 SGDLS, CDR2 YYNGEE. CDR3 in DNA: TGTGCCAGCAGCCCGCGGACAGGGGGCTCCTACGAGCAGTACTTC. Its translation: CASSPRTGGSYEQYF.

The chain employs TRBV19 and TRBJ2-3; 8 positions agree with TRBD1. Germline CDR1 reads LNHDA; CDR2 reads SQIVND (reference sequence). V lost 3 bases to trimming and J lost 3 bases; unmatched junction nucleotides: 5. The CDR3 runs 15 residues. The CDR3 loop is CASSIVTGETDTQYF. CDR3 DNA: TGTGCCAGTAGTATCGTGACAGGGGAGACAGATACGCAGTATTTT. The variable domain in full, with the rest retrieved from reference TRBV19 and TRBJ2-3, is DGGITQSPKYLFRKEGQNVTLSCEQNLNHDAMYWYRQDPGQGLRLIYYSQIVNDFQKGDIAEGYSVSREKKESFPLTVTSAQKNPTAFYLCASSIVTGETDTQYFGPGTRLTVL.

The rearrangement uses TRBV10-3 and TRBJ2-3; 12 positions agree with TRBD2. The germline V gene has CDR1 ENHRY and CDR2 SYGVKD. CDR3 length equals 17 residues. V was clipped by 0 bases and J by 5 bases; unmatched bases: 6. Here the CDR3 reads CAISESMTSGGGDTQYF. In DNA form, the CDR3 reads TGTGCCATCAGTGAGTCGATGACTAGCGGGGGCGGAGATACGCAGTATTTT.

The genes are TRBV27 and TRBJ1-2; 9 bases are a match to TRBD1. This CDR3 is built from 17 residues. The germline V gene encodes CDR1 MNHEY and CDR2 SMNVEV (reference sequence). The trim removed 5 bases at V and 0 bases at J, leaving 10 bases unmatched. The CDR3 reads CASSPMGTGKTNYGYTF. CDR3 in DNA: TGTGCCAGCAGTCCGATGGGGACAGGGAAAACTAACTATGGCTACACCTTC.

The chain employs TRBV5-4 and TRBJ2-7; D is perhaps TRBD2 (6 bases). The CDR3 consists of 15 residues. Germline assignment: CDR1 SGHNT and CDR2 YYREEE (reference sequence). With 4 bases removed from V and 5 bases from J, the gap between germline ends came to 19 bases. CDR3 in amino acids: CASSPYGGAVDEQYF. DNA for the CDR3: TGTGCCAGCAGCCCGTACGGGGGAGCTGTCGACGAGCAGTACTTC. The full variable domain, rest sourced from reference TRBV5-4 and TRBJ2-7, is ETGVTQSPTHLIKTRGQQVTLRCSSQSGHNTVSWYQQALGQGPQFIFQYYREEENGRGNFPPRFSGLQFPNYSSELNVNALELDDSALYLCASSPYGGAVDEQYFGPGTRLTVT.

This clone has only one observation. CDR3 sequence reads: CAVRGTGAYEQYF. CDR3 nucleotide sequence: TGTGCCGTGCGCGGGACAGGGGCGTACGAGCAGTACTTC. The chain joins TRBV10-3 to TRBJ2-7; 10 bases are a match to TRBD1. In germline, CDR1 is ENHRY, CDR2 SYGVKD. Trimming took 11 bases from V and 4 from J; bases not matched to a gene: 8. The CDR3 length is 13 residues.

This chain connects TRBV7-2 to TRBJ2-1; 7 bases map to TRBD1. CDR1 and CDR2 from the germline V gene are SGHTA and FQGNSA. The CDR3 extends over 15 amino acids. V gave up 2 bases and J gave up 0 bases; unmatched junction bases: 1. CDR3 coding DNA: TGTGCCAGCAGCTTAACAGGGGCCTCCTACAATGAGCAGTTCTTC. Encoded protein: CASSLTGASYNEQFF.

The chain uses TRBV4-3 and TRBJ2-7; 10 nucleotides agree with TRBD1. The CDR3 runs to 19 residues. Losses at the gene ends were 1 base for V and 1 base for J; bases not matched to a gene: 13. Germline V gives CDR1 LGHNA, CDR2 YSLEER. The DNA for the CDR3 is TGCGCCAGCAGCCAAGCACATATTACCGGGACAGGGGTTTCCTACGAGCAGTACTTC. Translating it yields CASSQAHITGTGVSYEQYF.

The CDR3 loop reads CASSLQQGMESTDTQYF. The DNA for the CDR3 is TGTGCCAGCAGCCTCCAACAGGGCATGGAGTCCACAGATACGCAGTATTTT. V is TRBV9 and J is TRBJ2-3, with D possibly being TRBD1 (6 bases). Trimming left V 4 bases short and J 2 bases short, with 20 bases between. Germline V gives CDR1 SGDLS, CDR2 YYNGEE. The CDR3 extends over 17 amino acids. Using reference TRBV9 and TRBJ2-3 for the parts outside the CDR3, the full variable domain is DSGVTQTPKHLITATGQRVTLRCSPRSGDLSVYWYQQSLDQGLQFLIQYYNGEERAKGNILERFSAQQFPDLHSELNLSSLELGDSALYFCASSLQQGMESTDTQYFGPGTRLTVL.

The V and J genes are TRBV6-1 and TRBJ1-5, with 7 bases matching TRBD1. CDR3 length: 13 amino acids. Germline V gives CDR1 MNHNS, CDR2 SASEGT. Trimming cost V 6 bases and J 5 bases; bases outside gene matches: 4. This CDR3 reads CASSLQGHQPQHF. CDR3 nucleotide sequence: TGTGCCAGCAGCCTACAGGGGCATCAGCCCCAGCATTTT.

This chain links TRBV4-2 with TRBJ2-3, with 7 bases that match TRBD1. Per germline, CDR1 LGHNA and CDR2 YNFKEQ. The length of the CDR3 is 16 residues. Trimming removed 0 bases from V and 3 bases from J; junction bases left unmatched: 6. Here the CDR3 reads CASSQDRTGNTDTQYF. CDR3 coding DNA: TGTGCCAGCAGCCAAGATAGGACAGGTAATACAGATACGCAGTATTTT.

This clone has only a few counts. This chain links TRBV10-3 with TRBJ2-7; 8 bases agree with TRBD1. The CDR3 contains 14 residues. With 5 bases clipped from V and 2 bases from J, the junction kept 5 bases outside the gene matches. Looked up from germline, CDR1 is ENHRY and CDR2 is SYGVKD. CDR3 bases: TGTGCCATCAGTAGGACAGGGACGACCTACGAGCAGTACTTC. This sequence encodes CAISRTGTTYEQYF.

This chain joins TRBV19 and TRBJ2-7; TRBD1 matches at 9 bases. The V segment lost 5 bases and the J segment 2 bases; nucleotides outside the gene matches: 13. Germline assignment: CDR1 LNHDA and CDR2 SQIVND (reference sequence). The CDR3 loop spans 17 amino acids. The CDR3 loop is CASSSDRGYRIPYEQYF. The DNA for the CDR3 is TGTGCCAGTAGTTCGGACAGGGGATATCGAATCCCCTACGAGCAGTACTTC. The full variable domain, in which reference TRBV19 and TRBJ2-7 provide the parts outside the CDR3, is DGGITQSPKYLFRKEGQNVTLSCEQNLNHDAMYWYRQDPGQGLRLIYYSQIVNDFQKGDIAEGYSVSREKKESFPLTVTSAQKNPTAFYLCASSSDRGYRIPYEQYFGPGTRLTVT.

This clone was picked up one time. The chain carries TRBV4-1 and TRBJ1-3, with a possible D match to TRBD1 (5 bases). The CDR3 is 17 amino acids. Trimming cost V 0 bases and J 8 bases, with 20 bases left between them. Per germline, CDR1 MGHRA and CDR2 YSYEKL. The CDR3 coding sequence is TGCGCCAGCAGCCAAGATGGCCAGGGTGTCAGGACGGACACCATATATTTT. Translated, it gives CASSQDGQGVRTDTIYF.

The chain joins TRBV4-3 to TRBJ2-2; 7 nucleotides align to TRBD1. CDR1 and CDR2 (germline): LGHNA, YSLEER. CDR3 length: 15 amino acids. The J segment lost 7 bases and the V segment lost 4 bases, leaving 9 bases of the junction unmatched. The CDR3: CASSLADRVNGELFF. In DNA, the CDR3 is TGCGCCAGCAGCCTTGCTGACAGGGTTAACGGGGAGCTGTTTTTT.

This clone was detected only a few times. This rearrangement joins TRBV5-1 to TRBJ1-1, with 7 bases aligning to TRBD1. This CDR3 is built from 15 residues. In germline, CDR1 is SGHRS, CDR2 YFSETQ. The V gene end was trimmed by 2 bases and the J gene end by 1 base; junction bases not matched to a gene: 5. This CDR3 is CASSFSGTANTEAFF. The CDR3 nucleotides read TGCGCCAGCAGCTTCTCCGGGACAGCGAACACTGAAGCTTTCTTT.

The CDR3 spells CASDTGQGASGYTF. The DNA of the CDR3 is TGTGCCAGCGACACGGGACAGGGGGCGTCCGGCTACACCTTC. The genes are TRBV6-6 and TRBJ1-2; 12 bases line up with TRBD1. V lost 8 bases, J lost 8 bases, and 9 bases stayed unmatched. CDR3 length: 14 residues. CDR1 and CDR2 (germline): MNHNY, SVGAGI (reference sequence).

This chain joins TRBV19 and TRBJ2-1, with 9 nucleotides matching TRBD1. After removal of 8 bases from V and 1 base from J, the junction contained 9 bases not matched to a gene. From germline, CDR1 is LNHDA and CDR2 SQIVND (reference sequence). The CDR3 loop spans 16 amino acids. The DNA for the CDR3 is TGTGCCAGTTCCCAACCGGGACAGGGATCCTACAATGAGCAGTTCTTC. It is translated as CASSQPGQGSYNEQFF.

The chain combines TRBV6-6 with TRBJ1-3; D not certain. This CDR3 contains 15 residues. CDR1 MNHNY and CDR2 SVGAGI come from the germline V gene (reference sequence). Trimming removed 7 bases from V and 1 base from J, with 14 bases in between. CDR3 bases: TGTGCCAGCAACTTCAGGTCCCCGTCTGGAAACACCATATATTTT. It is translated as CASNFRSPSGNTIYF.